This T cell receptor beta chain was recorded in a study of blood T cells in healthy people across ages. Study outcomes and limitations: Aged donors had fewer naive CD4+ cells and lower diversity than long-lived donors. Investigators treated diversity estimates from one million T cells as underestimates. Naive and antigen-experienced cells were not separated, limiting conclusive comparison. TCR beta diversity tracked closely with naive T cell percentage.

It was with a sample-barcoded 5' primer and a J-beta primer mix that a second PCR of roughly 7 to 12 cycles was run. TCRdb called the 5' RACE reads again in MiXCR, with one record for every CDR3 protein. The sample carries approximately 940,000 distinct CDR3 sequences, roughly 50% recorded once. Trimming removed 7 bases from V and 3 bases from J, with 7 bases in between. The CDR3 spans 12 residues. CDR1 is MNHEY and CDR2 is SVGEGT in the germline V gene. Points on this clonotype: As yet, its antigen is unknown.

The sequenced sample consisted of blood. This TCR derives from a man aged 25-40 years in good health. The chain couples TRBV6-2 or TRBV6-3 to TRBJ1-5; no clear D gene. The CDR3 region is CASNRTNQPQHF. In DNA, the CDR3 is TGTGCCAGCAATCGGACCAATCAGCCCCAGCATTTT.